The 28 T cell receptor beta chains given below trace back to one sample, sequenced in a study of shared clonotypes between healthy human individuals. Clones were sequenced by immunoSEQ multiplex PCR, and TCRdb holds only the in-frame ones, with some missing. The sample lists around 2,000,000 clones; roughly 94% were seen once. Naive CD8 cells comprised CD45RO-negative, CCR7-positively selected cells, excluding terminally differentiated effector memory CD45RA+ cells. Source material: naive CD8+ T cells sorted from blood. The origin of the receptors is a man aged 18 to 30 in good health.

Here the CDR3 reads CAIAGGTQETQYF. The CDR3 DNA is TGTGCCATTGCGGGGGGCACCCAAGAGACCCAGTACTTC. The chain carries TRBV10-3 and TRBJ2-5, with 8 bases that match TRBD2. CDR1 and CDR2 (germline): ENHRY, SYGVKD. After removal of 9 bases from V and 1 base from J, the junction contained 4 bases not matched to a gene. CDR3 size: 13 residues.

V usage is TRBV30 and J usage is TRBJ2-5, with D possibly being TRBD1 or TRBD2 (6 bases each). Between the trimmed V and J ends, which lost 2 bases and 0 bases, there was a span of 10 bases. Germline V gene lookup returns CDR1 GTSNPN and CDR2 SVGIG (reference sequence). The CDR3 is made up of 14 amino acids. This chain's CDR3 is CAWSLGGYQETQYF. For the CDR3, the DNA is TGTGCCTGGAGTCTAGGGGGGTACCAAGAGACCCAGTACTTC.

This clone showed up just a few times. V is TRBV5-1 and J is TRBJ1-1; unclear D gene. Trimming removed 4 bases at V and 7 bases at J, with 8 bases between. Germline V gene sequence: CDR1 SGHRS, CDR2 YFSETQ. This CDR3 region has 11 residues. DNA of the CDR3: TGCGCCAGCAGCGTCGACGGTGAAGCTTTCTTT. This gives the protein CASSVDGEAFF. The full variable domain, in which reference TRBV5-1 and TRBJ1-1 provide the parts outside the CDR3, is KAGVTQTPRYLIKTRGQQVTLSCSPISGHRSVSWYQQTPGQGLQFLFEYFSETQRNKGNFPGRFSGRQFSNSRSEMNVSTLELGDSALYLCASSVDGEAFFGQGTRLTVV.

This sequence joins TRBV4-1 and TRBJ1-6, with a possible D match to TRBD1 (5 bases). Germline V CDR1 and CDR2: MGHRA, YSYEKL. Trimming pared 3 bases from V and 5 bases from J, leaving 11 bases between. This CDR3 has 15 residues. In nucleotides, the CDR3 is TGCGCCAGCAGCCACAGGGTATCGGATAATTCACCCCTCCACTTT. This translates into CASSHRVSDNSPLHF.

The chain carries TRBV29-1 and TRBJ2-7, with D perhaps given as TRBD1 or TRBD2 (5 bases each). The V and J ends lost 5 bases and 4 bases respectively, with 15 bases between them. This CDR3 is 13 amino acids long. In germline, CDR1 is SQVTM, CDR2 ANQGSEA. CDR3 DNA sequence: TGCAGCGTTTCCGGGACCGGCGGGTACGAGCAGTACTTC. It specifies CSVSGTGGYEQYF.

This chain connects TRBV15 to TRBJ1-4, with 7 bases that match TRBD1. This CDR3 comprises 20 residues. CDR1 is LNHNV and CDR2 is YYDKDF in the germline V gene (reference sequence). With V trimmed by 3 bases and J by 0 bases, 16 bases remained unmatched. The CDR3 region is CATSRTYDREDFATNEKLFF. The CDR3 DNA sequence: TGTGCCACCAGCAGGACCTACGACAGGGAGGATTTTGCAACTAATGAAAAACTGTTTTTT.

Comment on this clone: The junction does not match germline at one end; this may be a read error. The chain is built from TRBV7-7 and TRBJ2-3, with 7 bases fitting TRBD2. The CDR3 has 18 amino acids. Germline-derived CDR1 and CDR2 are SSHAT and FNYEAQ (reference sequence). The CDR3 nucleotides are TGTGCTAGCAGCTTAGGACTAGGAAGCGGAGCTAGCACAGATACGCAGTATTTT. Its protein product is CASSLGLGSGASTDTQYF.

The CDR3: CASSPPKGELGNEKLFF. CDR3 nucleotide sequence: TGCGCCAGCAGCCCACCCAAGGGGGAGCTAGGGAATGAAAAACTGTTTTTT. The chain joins TRBV5-1 to TRBJ1-4; tentative D call: TRBD1 (6 bases). Trimming left V 4 bases short and J 5 bases short, with 21 bases between. Germline V lookup: CDR1 SGHRS, CDR2 YFSETQ. This CDR3 has 17 residues.

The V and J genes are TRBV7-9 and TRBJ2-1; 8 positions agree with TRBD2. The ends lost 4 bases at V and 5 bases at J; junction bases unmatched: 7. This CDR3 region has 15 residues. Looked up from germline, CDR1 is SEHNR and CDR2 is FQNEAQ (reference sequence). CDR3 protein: CASSSYSGSNNEQFF. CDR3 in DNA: TGTGCCAGCAGCTCCTACAGCGGGAGCAACAATGAGCAGTTCTTC. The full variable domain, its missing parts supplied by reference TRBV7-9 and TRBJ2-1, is DTGVSQNPRHKITKRGQNVTFRCDPISEHNRLYWYRQTLGQGPEFLTYFQNEAQLEKSRLLSDRFSAERPKGSFSTLEIQRTEQGDSAMYLCASSSYSGSNNEQFFGPGTRLTVL.

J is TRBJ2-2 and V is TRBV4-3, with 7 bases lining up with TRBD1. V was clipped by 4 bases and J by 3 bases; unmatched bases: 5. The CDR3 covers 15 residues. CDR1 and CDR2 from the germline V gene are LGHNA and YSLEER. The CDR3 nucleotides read TGCGCCAGCAGCCCAGAGGGGGCCGACACCGGGGAGCTGTTTTTT. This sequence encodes CASSPEGADTGELFF.

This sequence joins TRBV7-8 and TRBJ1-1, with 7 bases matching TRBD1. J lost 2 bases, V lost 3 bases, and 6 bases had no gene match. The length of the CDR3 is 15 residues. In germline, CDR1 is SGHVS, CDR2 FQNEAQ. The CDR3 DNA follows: TGTGCCAGCAGCTTGGTGGGAGGGGGCAACACTGAAGCTTTCTTT. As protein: CASSLVGGGNTEAFF.

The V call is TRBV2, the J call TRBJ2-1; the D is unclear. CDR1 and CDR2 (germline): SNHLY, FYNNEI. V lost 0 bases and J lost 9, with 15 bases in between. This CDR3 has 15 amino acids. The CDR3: CASSEALVLDLEQFF. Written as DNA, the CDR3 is TGTGCCAGCAGTGAAGCGCTTGTGCTGGATCTTGAGCAGTTCTTC. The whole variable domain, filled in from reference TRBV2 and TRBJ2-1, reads EPEVTQTPSHQVTQMGQEVILRCVPISNHLYFYWYRQILGQKVEFLVSFYNNEISEKSEIFDDQFSVERPDGSNFTLKIRSTKLEDSAMYFCASSEALVLDLEQFFGPGTRLTVL.

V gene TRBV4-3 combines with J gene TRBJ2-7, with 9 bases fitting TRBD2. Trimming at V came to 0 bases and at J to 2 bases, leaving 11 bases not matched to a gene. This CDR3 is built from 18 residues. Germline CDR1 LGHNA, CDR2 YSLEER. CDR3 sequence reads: CASSQEEVVAGVTYEQYF. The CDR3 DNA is TGCGCCAGCAGCCAAGAGGAGGTCGTAGCGGGGGTCACCTACGAGCAGTACTTC.

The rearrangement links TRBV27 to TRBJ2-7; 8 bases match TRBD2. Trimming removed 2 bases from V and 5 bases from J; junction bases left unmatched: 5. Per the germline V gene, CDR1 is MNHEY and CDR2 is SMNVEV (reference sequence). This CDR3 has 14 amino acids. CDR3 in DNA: TGTGCCAGCAGTTTAATAGCGGGAAGCAACGAGCAGTACTTC. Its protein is CASSLIAGSNEQYF.

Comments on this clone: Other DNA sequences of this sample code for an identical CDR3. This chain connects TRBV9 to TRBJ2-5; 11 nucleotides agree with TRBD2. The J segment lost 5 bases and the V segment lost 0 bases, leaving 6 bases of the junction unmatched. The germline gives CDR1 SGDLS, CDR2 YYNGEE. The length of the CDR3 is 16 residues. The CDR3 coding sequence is TGTGCCAGCAGCGTAGGTCTAGCGGGAGGCGGGGAGACCCAGTACTTC. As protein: CASSVGLAGGGETQYF.

For the CDR3, the DNA is TGTGCCAGCAGTTTAATGGGAAACTCCTACAATGAGCAGTTCTTC. Residues: CASSLMGNSYNEQFF. The gene calls are TRBV27 and TRBJ2-1; no clear D gene. V lost 2 bases and J 0 bases, leaving 8 bases between the germline ends. The CDR3 length is 15 residues. CDR1 MNHEY and CDR2 SMNVEV come from the germline V gene (reference sequence).

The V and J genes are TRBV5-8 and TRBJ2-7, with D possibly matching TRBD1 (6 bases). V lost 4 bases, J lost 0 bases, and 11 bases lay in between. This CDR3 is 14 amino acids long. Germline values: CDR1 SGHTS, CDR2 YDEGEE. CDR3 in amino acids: CASSPGTFSYEQYF. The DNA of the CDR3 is TGTGCCAGCAGCCCAGGGACATTCTCCTACGAGCAGTACTTC.

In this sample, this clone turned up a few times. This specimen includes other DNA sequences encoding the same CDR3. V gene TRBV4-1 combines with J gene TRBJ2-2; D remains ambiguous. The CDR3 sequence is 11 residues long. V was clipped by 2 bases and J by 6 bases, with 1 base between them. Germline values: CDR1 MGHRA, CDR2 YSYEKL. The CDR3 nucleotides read TGCGCCAGCAGCCAATCCGGGGAGCTGTTTTTT. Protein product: CASSQSGELFF.

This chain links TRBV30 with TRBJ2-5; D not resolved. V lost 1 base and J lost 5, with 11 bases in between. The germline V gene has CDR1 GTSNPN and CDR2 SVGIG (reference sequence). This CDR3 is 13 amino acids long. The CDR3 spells CAWSEGSGETQYF. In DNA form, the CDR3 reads TGTGCCTGGAGTGAAGGGTCCGGGGAGACCCAGTACTTC.

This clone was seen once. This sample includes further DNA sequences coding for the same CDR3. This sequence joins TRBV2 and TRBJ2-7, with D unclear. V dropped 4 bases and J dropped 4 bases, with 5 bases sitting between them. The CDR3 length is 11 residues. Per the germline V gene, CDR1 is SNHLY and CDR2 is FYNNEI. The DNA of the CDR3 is TGTGCCAGCAGTGCCAGTTACGAGCAGTACTTC. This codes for CASSASYEQYF.

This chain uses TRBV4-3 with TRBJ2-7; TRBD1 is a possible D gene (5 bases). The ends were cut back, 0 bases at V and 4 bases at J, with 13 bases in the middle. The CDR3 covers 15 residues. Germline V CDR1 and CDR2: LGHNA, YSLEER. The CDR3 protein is CASSQEPGWGYEQYF. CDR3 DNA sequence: TGCGCCAGCAGCCAAGAACCAGGGTGGGGTTACGAGCAGTACTTC.

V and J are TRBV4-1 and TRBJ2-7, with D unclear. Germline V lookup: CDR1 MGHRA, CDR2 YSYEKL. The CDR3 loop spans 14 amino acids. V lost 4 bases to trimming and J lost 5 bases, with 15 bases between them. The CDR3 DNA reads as TGCGCCAGCAGCCCCATCCACGGACGTCACGAGCAGTACTTC. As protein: CASSPIHGRHEQYF.

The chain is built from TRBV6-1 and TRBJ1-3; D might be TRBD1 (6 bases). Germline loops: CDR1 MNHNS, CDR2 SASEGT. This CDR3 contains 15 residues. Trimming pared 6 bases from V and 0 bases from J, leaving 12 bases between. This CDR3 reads CASRQDSSSGNTIYF. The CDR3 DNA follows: TGTGCCAGCAGACAGGACAGTAGCTCTGGAAACACCATATATTTT.

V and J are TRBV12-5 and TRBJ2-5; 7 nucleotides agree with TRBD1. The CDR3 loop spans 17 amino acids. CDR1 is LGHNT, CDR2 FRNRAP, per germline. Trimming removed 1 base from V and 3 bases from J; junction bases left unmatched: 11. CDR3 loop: CASGLDRGQKSKETQYF. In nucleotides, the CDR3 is TGTGCTAGTGGTTTGGACCGGGGACAGAAAAGTAAAGAGACCCAGTACTTC.

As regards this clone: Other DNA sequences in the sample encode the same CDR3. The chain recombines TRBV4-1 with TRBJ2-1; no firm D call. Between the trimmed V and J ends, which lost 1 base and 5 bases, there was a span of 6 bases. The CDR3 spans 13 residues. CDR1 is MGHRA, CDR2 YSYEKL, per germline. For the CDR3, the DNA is TGCGCCAGCAGCCAAGTTGGGAACAATGAGCAGTTCTTC. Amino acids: CASSQVGNNEQFF.

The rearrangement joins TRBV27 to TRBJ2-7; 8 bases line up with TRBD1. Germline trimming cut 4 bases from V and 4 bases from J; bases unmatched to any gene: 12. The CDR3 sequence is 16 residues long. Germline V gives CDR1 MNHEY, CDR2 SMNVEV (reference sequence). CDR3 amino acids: CASSSSPRQGIYEQYF. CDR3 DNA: TGTGCCAGCAGTTCCTCCCCGAGACAGGGGATATACGAGCAGTACTTC.

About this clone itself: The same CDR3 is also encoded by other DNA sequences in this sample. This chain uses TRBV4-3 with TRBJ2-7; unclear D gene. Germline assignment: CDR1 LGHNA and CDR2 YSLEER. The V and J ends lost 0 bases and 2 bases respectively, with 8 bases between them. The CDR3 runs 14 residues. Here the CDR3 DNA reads TGCGCCAGCAGCCAAGACCGGGCTGCCTACGAGCAGTACTTC. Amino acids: CASSQDRAAYEQYF.

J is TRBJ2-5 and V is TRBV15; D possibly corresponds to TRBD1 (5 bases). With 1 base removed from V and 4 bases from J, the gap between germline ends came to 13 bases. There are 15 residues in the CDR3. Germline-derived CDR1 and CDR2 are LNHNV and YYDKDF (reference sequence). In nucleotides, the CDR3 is TGTGCCACCAGCAGAGTTAGGGGCTCTGGAGAGACCCAGTACTTC. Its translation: CATSRVRGSGETQYF.